The TCR beta chain described here comes from a study of blood T cell repertoires in COVID-19. On the study more broadly: Samples representing acute and convalescent COVID-19 were sourced from the United States, Italy and Spain. The analysed material was cDNA or gDNA that came from T cells, B-cell-depleted T cells, or PBMCs.

Methods used by the authors: It was from reference gene primer amplification that nucleated cell counts were estimated. Profiling relied on immunoSEQ multiplex PCR, and the TCRdb table lists in-frame clones only, not all of them. For V, J and clone size, that table is used; D and trimming come from the DNA. In the table there are tens of thousands of clones, 80% to 90% of which are singletons. The CDR3 totals 17 residues. J lost 4 bases, V lost 5 bases, and 15 bases had no gene match. Germline V gives CDR1 SGHRS, CDR2 YFSETQ. This clone was seen only once. This receptor was identified in a woman of 80 years or more with acute or convalescent COVID-19. Input material: peripheral blood. The genes are TRBV5-1 and TRBJ2-7, with 10 bases matching TRBD1. The CDR3 DNA reads as TGCGCCAGCAGTTACTCCCCCGGGACAGGGGCGACGTACGAGCAGTACTTC. It yields the protein CASSYSPGTGATYEQYF.